This TCR beta chain was identified during a study of T-cell memory formation after mild COVID-19. Study-wide background: Among the donors, TCR clusters were largely specific to each donor. Study results and limitations: Pre-infection memory already had some responding clones, implying cross-reactive memory joined. A second wave expanding day 15 to 37 was CD4+-biased; contracting clones were balanced.

V lost 4 bases, J lost 2 bases, and 9 bases lay in between. Germline lookup yields CDR1 DFQATT and CDR2 SNEGSKA (reference sequence). CDR3 length: 12 residues. From 5'RACE with constant-segment primers came TCR alpha and TCR beta cDNA libraries that carried sample barcodes and UMIs. TCRdb itself ran the 5' RACE reads through MiXCR, one entry per CDR3 protein. The sample includes nearly 200,000 distinct CDR3 sequences, about 18% of them seen just once. On this clonotype itself: The antigen remains unidentified.

This sequence joins TRBV20-1 and TRBJ2-7, with D maybe TRBD1 (6 bases). Sequenced input: PBMCs or a T cell subset sorted from them (not recorded which). The TCR originated in an adult woman who had mild COVID-19 (a few samples of this study predate the infection). Cell type and time point are not known. The CDR3 spells CSATRDTYEQYF. CDR3 in DNA: TGCAGTGCTACCCGGGACACCTACGAGCAGTACTTC.